This record concerns one T cell receptor beta chain sequence. The antigen remains undetermined. The sample belongs to a study of T cells in Graves' hyperthyroidism and ophthalmopathy. On the study more broadly: Initial diagnosis, before any treatment, was when peripheral blood was collected.

Study-wide points: A model using 13 V-J features told ophthalmopathy apart from stable hyperthyroidism.

TCR beta CDR3 sequences were amplified from RNA transcripts. With the HTBI primer set, the TCR CDR3 went through a first round of RT-PCR. Using its own MiXCR run on the multiplex PCR reads, TCRdb lists one record per CDR3 protein. The sample includes over 500,000 distinct CDR3 sequences, 12% to 15% of them seen just once. This CDR3 is built from 13 residues. V lost 5 bases and J lost 8, with 13 bases in between. Germline CDR1 reads SGHTA; CDR2 reads FQGTGA. The sample comprised blood. V usage is TRBV7-3 and J usage is TRBJ2-1; D is perhaps TRBD1 (5 bases). The clonotype comes from a woman in her thirties or forties with Graves' hyperthyroidism. As DNA, the CDR3 is TGTGCCAGCAGCCCCATTGGGGCGGATGAGCAGTTCTTC. Translating gives CASSPIGADEQFF.